These 14 T cell receptor beta chains were sequenced from one sample in a study of human T cells and chemical hapten exposure. As for time point: pre-sensitization, week 0. Treatment given: therapeutic diphenylcyclopropenone sensitization with weekly scalp DPC. TCRdb reprocessed the RACE reads via MiXCR and lists one record per CDR3 protein. The sample carries 300,000 to 400,000 distinct CDR3 sequences, approximately 5.1% recorded once. Sequenced here: whole blood, sampled in connection with sensitization to the hapten diphenylcyclopropenone (DPC). The receptors come from a woman between 50 and 59 years old with alopecia areata. Some clones in this sample may be carry-over from other donors' samples.

The chain links TRBV9 to TRBJ2-1; D is ambiguous. The V gene lost 0 bases and the J gene lost 6 bases, with 10 bases spanning the gap. This CDR3 has 14 residues. CDR1 and CDR2 (germline): SGDLS, YYNGEE. CDR3 in amino acids: CASSVDGPANEQFF. As DNA, the CDR3 is TGTGCCAGCAGCGTAGACGGGCCCGCCAATGAGCAGTTCTTC.

This clonotype was detected only a few times. CDR3 DNA sequence: TGTGCCAGCAGTTTGGGACGGCTTAATGAAAAACTGTTTTTT. As protein: CASSLGRLNEKLFF. The rearrangement uses TRBV12-3 or TRBV12-4 and TRBJ1-4; possibly TRBD1 for D (5 bases). V lost 3 bases, J lost 4 bases, and 9 bases lay in between. This CDR3 comprises 14 residues.

The V call is TRBV28, the J call TRBJ2-7, with 7 bases aligning to TRBD1. Germline lookup yields CDR1 MDHEN and CDR2 SYDVKM. Trimming removed 3 bases from V and 1 base from J; junction bases left unmatched: 12. The CDR3 covers 17 residues. In DNA form, the CDR3 reads TGTGCCAGCAGTTTTTGGAAGCCGGGACAGCCTTCCTACGAGCAGTACTTC. Its translation is CASSFWKPGQPSYEQYF. Looking up the rest from reference TRBV28 and TRBJ2-7 gives the full variable domain: DVKVTQSSRYLVKRTGEKVFLECVQDMDHENMFWYRQDPGLGLRLIYFSYDVKMKEKGDIPEGYSVSREKKERFSLILESASTNQTSMYLCASSFWKPGQPSYEQYFGPGTRLTVT.

This clonotype appeared a few times. V usage is TRBV6-1 and J usage is TRBJ1-1; D unresolved. V was cut by 7 bases and J by 3 bases, with 15 bases left in between. The germline gives CDR1 MNHNS, CDR2 SASEGT. This CDR3 is 14 amino acids long. CDR3: CASTMWGKDTEAFF. The DNA of the CDR3 is TGTGCCAGCACCATGTGGGGTAAGGACACTGAAGCTTTCTTT.

The chain carries TRBV29-1 and TRBJ1-1; D is unclear. CDR3 length: 12 amino acids. CDR1 is SQVTM and CDR2 is ANQGSEA in the germline V gene. The V and J ends lost 7 bases and 1 base respectively, with 10 bases between them. CDR3 bases: TGCAGCGGCCGGCGAACGAACACTGAAGCTTTCTTT. Protein: CSGRRTNTEAFF.

This chain connects TRBV20-1 to TRBJ1-2; maybe TRBD1 (5 bases). Germline CDR1 is DFQATT and CDR2 is SNEGSKA (reference sequence). V was trimmed by 1 base and J by 2 bases, leaving 11 bases between them. This CDR3 is 14 amino acids long. CDR3 in amino acids: CSARGQGLNYGYTF. The CDR3 bases are TGCAGTGCTAGAGGGCAGGGCCTGAACTATGGCTACACCTTC.

This clonotype was found many times. J is TRBJ1-2 and V is TRBV9; TRBD1 is a possible D gene (6 bases). The V and J ends lost 4 bases and 3 bases respectively, with 13 bases between them. The CDR3 length is 14 residues. Germline-derived CDR1 and CDR2 are SGDLS and YYNGEE. The DNA for the CDR3 is TGTGCCAGCAGCCCCACAGGGACGGACTATGGCTACACCTTC. As protein: CASSPTGTDYGYTF.

In this sample, this clonotype turned up a few times. The chain links TRBV6-5 to TRBJ1-1; D not resolved. V lost 2 bases and J 3 bases, leaving 19 bases between the germline ends. The CDR3 spans 17 residues. In germline, CDR1 is MNHEY, CDR2 SVGAGI. The CDR3 here is CASSYGVGSLVYTEAFF. CDR3 bases: TGTGCCAGCAGTTACGGGGTGGGCTCCCTAGTTTACACTGAAGCTTTCTTT.

This clonotype occurred a few times. This chain connects TRBV6-6 to TRBJ1-5; TRBD1 matches 8 bases. CDR3 length: 15 residues. Germline values: CDR1 MNHNY, CDR2 SVGAGI (reference sequence). Unmatched junction bases numbered 12, after V lost 7 bases and J lost 7 bases. CDR3 bases: TGTGCCAGCATCGAAGGTAACAGGGGGGAACAGCCCCAGCATTTT. Its protein product is CASIEGNRGEQPQHF.

This clonotype was seen at least ten times. The J gene is TRBJ1-1, the V gene TRBV12-3 or TRBV12-4; D call uncertain. The CDR3 has 15 amino acids. Between the trimmed V and J ends, which lost 3 bases and 0 bases, there was a span of 11 bases. The CDR3 coding sequence is TGTGCCAGCAGTTTCTCAGGTCTAATGAACACTGAAGCTTTCTTT. Translation gives CASSFSGLMNTEAFF.

Ten or more counts support this clonotype. The J gene is TRBJ1-5, the V gene TRBV6-5; TRBD1 matches 11 bases. CDR1 is MNHEY and CDR2 is SVGAGI in the germline V gene. Germline trimming cut 8 bases from V and 6 bases from J; bases unmatched to any gene: 3. This CDR3 contains 13 residues. This CDR3 is CASGQGAFQPQHF. The DNA of the CDR3 is TGTGCCAGCGGACAGGGGGCATTTCAGCCCCAGCATTTT.

This clonotype was counted ten times or more. V gene TRBV7-8 combines with J gene TRBJ2-3; D gene unclear. The V and J ends lost 4 bases and 3 bases respectively, with 11 bases between them. The CDR3 has 14 residues. Per germline, CDR1 SGHVS and CDR2 FQNEAQ. CDR3 protein: CASSSMTVTDTQYF. The CDR3 DNA reads TGTGCCAGCAGCTCCATGACTGTTACAGATACGCAGTATTTT.

The table lists this clonotype with many counts. CDR3 sequence: CASRPIAGSTDTQYF. DNA of the CDR3: TGTGCCAGCAGACCCATAGCGGGTAGCACAGATACGCAGTATTTT. The chain joins TRBV2 to TRBJ2-3; 7 bases are a match to TRBD2. The length of the CDR3 is 15 residues. V dropped 6 bases and J dropped 0; count of bases not matched to a gene: 6. Germline V gene data show CDR1 as SNHLY and CDR2 as FYNNEI.

V gene TRBV5-1 combines with J gene TRBJ1-4; D gene unclear. Germline assignment: CDR1 SGHRS and CDR2 YFSETQ. With 0 bases removed from V and 5 bases from J, the gap between germline ends came to 17 bases. The CDR3 covers 17 residues. CDR3 DNA sequence: TGCGCCAGCAGCTTGGGGCTCACTCGAGCAAGAAATGAAAAACTGTTTTTT. Its protein is CASSLGLTRARNEKLFF.